Reported below is one T cell receptor (beta chain). Its antigen remains unknown. The entry originates in a study of blood T cells in healthy people across ages. The germline CDR1 and CDR2 sequences are MNHEY and SMNVEV (reference sequence). This CDR3 is 15 amino acids long. V gave up 6 bases and J gave up 3 bases, with 14 bases separating them. They isolated at least 6.5 million PBMCs from each sample. General observations from the study: It was held that diversity estimates obtained from one million T cells represented underestimates. Naive and antigen-experienced cells were not separated, limiting conclusive comparison.

The second PCR ran 7 to 11 cycles with a sample-barcoded 5' primer and J-beta primers. At least 2.5 million CDR3-containing paired-end reads were obtained per sample. Via MiXCR, TCRdb re-called the 5' RACE reads, giving one row per CDR3 protein. The sample contains hundreds of thousands of distinct CDR3 sequences, more than 55% of which appear only once. The gene calls are TRBV27 and TRBJ1-4; a possible D gene is TRBD1 (5 bases). The sequenced sample was blood. This TCR derives from a man aged 40-55 years in good health. CDR3: CASRFLGAANEKLFF. CDR3 sequence (DNA): TGTGCCAGCAGATTCCTTGGGGCGGCTAATGAAAAACTGTTTTTT.